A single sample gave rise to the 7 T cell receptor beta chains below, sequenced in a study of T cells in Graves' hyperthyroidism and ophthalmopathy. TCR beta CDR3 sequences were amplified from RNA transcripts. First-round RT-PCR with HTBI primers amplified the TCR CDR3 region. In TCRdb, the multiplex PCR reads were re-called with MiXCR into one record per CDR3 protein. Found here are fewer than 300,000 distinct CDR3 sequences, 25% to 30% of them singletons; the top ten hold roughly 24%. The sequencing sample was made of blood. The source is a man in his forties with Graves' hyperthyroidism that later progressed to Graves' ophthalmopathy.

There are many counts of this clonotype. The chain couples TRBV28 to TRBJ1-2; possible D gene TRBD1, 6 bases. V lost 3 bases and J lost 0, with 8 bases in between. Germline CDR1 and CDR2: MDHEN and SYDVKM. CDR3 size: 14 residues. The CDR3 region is CASSFEGANYGYTF. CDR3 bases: TGTGCCAGCAGTTTCGAGGGGGCTAACTATGGCTACACCTTC.

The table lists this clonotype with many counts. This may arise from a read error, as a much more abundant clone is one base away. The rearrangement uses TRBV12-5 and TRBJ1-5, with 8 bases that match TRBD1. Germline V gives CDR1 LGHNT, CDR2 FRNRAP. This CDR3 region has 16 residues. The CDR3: CASGTAAGQGDQSQHF. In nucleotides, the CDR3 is TGTGCTAGTGGGACGGCCGCTGGACAGGGAGATCAGTCCCAGCATTTT.

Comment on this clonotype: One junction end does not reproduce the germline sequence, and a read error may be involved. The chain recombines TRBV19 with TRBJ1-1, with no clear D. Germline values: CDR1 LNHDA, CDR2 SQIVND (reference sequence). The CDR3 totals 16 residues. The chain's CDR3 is CASSISGFRPNTEASF. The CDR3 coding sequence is TGTGCCAGTAGTATAAGTGGTTTTAGGCCGAACACTGAAGCTTCCTTT.

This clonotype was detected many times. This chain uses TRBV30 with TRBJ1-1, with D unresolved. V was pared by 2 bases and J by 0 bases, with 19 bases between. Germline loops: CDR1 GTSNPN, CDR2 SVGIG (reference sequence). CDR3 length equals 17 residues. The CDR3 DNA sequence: TGTGCCTGGAGTCCGCCATATACCTCTCCTCTGAACACTGAAGCTTTCTTT. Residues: CAWSPPYTSPLNTEAFF. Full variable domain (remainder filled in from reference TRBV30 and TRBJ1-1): SQTIHQWPATLVQPVGSPLSLECTVEGTSNPNLYWYRQAAGRGLQLLFYSVGIGQISSEVPQNLSASRPQDRQFILSSKKLLLSDSGFYLCAWSPPYTSPLNTEAFFGQGTRLTVV.

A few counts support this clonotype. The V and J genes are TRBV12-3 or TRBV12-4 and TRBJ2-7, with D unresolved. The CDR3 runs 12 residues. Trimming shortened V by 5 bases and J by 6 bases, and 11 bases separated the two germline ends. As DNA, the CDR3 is TGTGCCAGCAGTCCCCGTAGGAGCGAGCAGTACTTC. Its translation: CASSPRRSEQYF.

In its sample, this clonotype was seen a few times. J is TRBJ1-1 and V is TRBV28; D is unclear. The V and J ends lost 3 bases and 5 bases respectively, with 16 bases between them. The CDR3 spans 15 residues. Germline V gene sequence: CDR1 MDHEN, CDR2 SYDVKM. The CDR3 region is CASSFDRGGWTEAFF. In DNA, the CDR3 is TGTGCCAGCAGTTTTGATCGCGGAGGGTGGACTGAAGCTTTCTTT. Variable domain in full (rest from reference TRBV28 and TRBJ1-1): DVKVTQSSRYLVKRTGEKVFLECVQDMDHENMFWYRQDPGLGLRLIYFSYDVKMKEKGDIPEGYSVSREKKERFSLILESASTNQTSMYLCASSFDRGGWTEAFFGQGTRLTVV.

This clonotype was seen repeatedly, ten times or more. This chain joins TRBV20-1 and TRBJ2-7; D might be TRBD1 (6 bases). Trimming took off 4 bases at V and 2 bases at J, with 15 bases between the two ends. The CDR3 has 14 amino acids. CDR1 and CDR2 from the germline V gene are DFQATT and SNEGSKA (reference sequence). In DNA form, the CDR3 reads TGCAGTGCTAATTCACTGGGGGCGGCCTACGAGCAGTACTTC. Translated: CSANSLGAAYEQYF.